This entry features one T cell receptor (beta chain) sequence. This sample was included in a study of control samples from healthy donors and cancer patients. Between the trimmed V and J ends, which lost 5 bases and 7 bases, there was a span of 11 bases. The germline gives CDR1 MNHEY, CDR2 SVGAGI. CDR3 length equals 13 residues. This table comes from immunoSEQ multiplex PCR, and its TCRdb copy is limited to in-frame clones, with some not included. The sample yields approximately 97,000 clones, around 88% seen once. Sequencing input: blood. This receptor was taken from a young man in good health. The chain recombines TRBV6-5 with TRBJ2-2; D is uncertain. CDR3 nucleotides: TGTGCCAGCAGTACAGTCGGTGGCGGGGAGCTGTTTTTT. Its translation: CASSTVGGGELFF.